The next 4 T cell receptor beta chains were all read from a single sample in a study of identical twins. TCRdb processed the 5' RACE reads anew with MiXCR; each CDR3 protein has one entry. The data show some 630,000 distinct CDR3 sequences, 7% to 7.5% seen once. The same sample was also used in a study of yellow fever vaccine responses in identical twins.

Sequencing used PBMCs. These receptors originate from a woman between 18 and 30 years old in good health.

This clonotype has ten or more counts. This rearrangement joins TRBV2 to TRBJ2-3; 11 bases agree with TRBD2. CDR1 is SNHLY, CDR2 FYNNEI, per germline. The CDR3 is 15 residues long. V shed 7 bases and J 1 base; nucleotides not matched to a gene: 4. The CDR3: CASNLAGGGTDTQYF. The DNA of the CDR3 is TGTGCCAGCAACCTAGCGGGAGGTGGCACAGATACGCAGTATTTT.

This clonotype was seen a handful of times. This chain joins TRBV9 and TRBJ2-5; 7 bases match TRBD2. V lost 2 bases and J lost 4; bases outside the gene matches: 11. Germline-derived CDR1 and CDR2 are SGDLS and YYNGEE. The CDR3 runs to 16 residues. The CDR3 loop reads CASSVEVAGGRETQYF. The CDR3 DNA sequence: TGTGCCAGCAGCGTGGAGGTAGCGGGCGGCAGAGAGACCCAGTACTTC.

This clonotype was picked up many times. CDR3 region: CASSWGSTEAFF. The CDR3 coding sequence is TGTGCCAGCAGTTGGGGTTCCACTGAAGCTTTCTTT. The chain recombines TRBV12-3 or TRBV12-4 with TRBJ1-1, with D unresolved. This CDR3 region has 12 residues. The V and J ends lost 4 bases and 4 bases respectively, with 7 bases between them.

The chain links TRBV29-1 to TRBJ2-1; possibly TRBD2 for D (5 bases). The CDR3 totals 12 residues. With 7 bases removed from V and 7 bases from J, the gap between germline ends came to 14 bases. CDR1 is SQVTM and CDR2 is ANQGSEA in the germline V gene. Here the CDR3 DNA reads TGCAGCGCTGGAACTAGTTTTAATGAGCAGTTCTTC. This codes for CSAGTSFNEQFF.